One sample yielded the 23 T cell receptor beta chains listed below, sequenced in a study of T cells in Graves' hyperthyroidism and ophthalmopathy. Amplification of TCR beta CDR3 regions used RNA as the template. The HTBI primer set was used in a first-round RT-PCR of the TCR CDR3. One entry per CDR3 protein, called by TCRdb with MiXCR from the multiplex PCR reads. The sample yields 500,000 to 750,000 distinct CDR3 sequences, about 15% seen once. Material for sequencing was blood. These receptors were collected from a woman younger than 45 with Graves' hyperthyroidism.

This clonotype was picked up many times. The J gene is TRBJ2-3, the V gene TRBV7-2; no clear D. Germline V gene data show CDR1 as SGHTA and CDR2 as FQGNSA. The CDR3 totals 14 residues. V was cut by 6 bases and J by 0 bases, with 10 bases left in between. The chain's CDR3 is CASSLRTSTDTQYF. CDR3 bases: TGTGCCAGCAGTCTAAGAACTAGCACAGATACGCAGTATTTT.

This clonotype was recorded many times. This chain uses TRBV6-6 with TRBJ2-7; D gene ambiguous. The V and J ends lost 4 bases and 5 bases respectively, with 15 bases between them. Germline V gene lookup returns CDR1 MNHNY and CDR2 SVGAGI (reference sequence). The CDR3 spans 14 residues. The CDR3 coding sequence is TGTGCCAGCAGTTTGCCCTCTTCGGGCCACGAGCAGTACTTC. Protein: CASSLPSSGHEQYF.

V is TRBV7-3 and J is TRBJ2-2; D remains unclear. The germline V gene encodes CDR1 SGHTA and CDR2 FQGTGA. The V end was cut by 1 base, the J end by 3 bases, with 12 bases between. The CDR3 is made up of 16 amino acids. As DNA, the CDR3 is TGTGCCAGCAGCTTAAATCAGCGTGGGGACACCGGGGAGCTGTTTTTT. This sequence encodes CASSLNQRGDTGELFF.

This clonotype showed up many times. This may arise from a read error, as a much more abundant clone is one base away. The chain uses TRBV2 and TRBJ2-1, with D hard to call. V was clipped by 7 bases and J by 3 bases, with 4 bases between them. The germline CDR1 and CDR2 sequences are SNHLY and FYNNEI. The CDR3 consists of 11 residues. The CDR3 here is CASTFYNEQFF. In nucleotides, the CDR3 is TGTGCCAGCACCTTCTACAATGAGCAGTTCTTC. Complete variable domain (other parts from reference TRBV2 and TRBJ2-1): EPEVTQTPSHQVTQMGQEVILRCVPISNHLYFYWYRQILGQKVEFLVSFYNNEISEKSEIFDDQFSVERPDGSNFTLKIRSTKLEDSAMYFCASTFYNEQFFGPGTRLTVL.

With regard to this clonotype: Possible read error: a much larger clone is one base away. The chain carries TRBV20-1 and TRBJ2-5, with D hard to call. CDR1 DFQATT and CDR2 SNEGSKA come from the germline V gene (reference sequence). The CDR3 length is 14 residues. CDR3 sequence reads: CGARDPLGQETQYF. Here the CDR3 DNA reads TGCGGTGCTAGAGATCCCTTGGGCCAAGAGACCCAGTACTTC.

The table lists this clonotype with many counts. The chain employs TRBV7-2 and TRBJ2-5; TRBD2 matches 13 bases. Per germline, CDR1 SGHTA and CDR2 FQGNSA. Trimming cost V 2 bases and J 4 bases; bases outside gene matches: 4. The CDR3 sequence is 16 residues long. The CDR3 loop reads CASSLLLAGGGETQYF. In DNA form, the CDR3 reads TGTGCCAGCAGCTTATTACTAGCGGGAGGGGGAGAGACCCAGTACTTC.

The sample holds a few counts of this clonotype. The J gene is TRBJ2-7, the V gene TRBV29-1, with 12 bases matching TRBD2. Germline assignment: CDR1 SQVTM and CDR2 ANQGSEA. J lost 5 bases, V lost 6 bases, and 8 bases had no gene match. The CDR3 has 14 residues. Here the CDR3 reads CSVARTSGNDEQYF. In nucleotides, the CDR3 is TGCAGCGTAGCAAGGACTAGCGGGAATGACGAGCAGTACTTC.

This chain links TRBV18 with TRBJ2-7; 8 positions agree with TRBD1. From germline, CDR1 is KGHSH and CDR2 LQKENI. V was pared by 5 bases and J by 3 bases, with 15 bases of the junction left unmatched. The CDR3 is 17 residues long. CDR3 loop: CASSGSIQGAPFYEQYF. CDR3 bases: TGTGCCAGCTCAGGGAGCATTCAGGGGGCCCCCTTCTACGAGCAGTACTTC.

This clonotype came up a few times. The CDR3 reads CASSQDVGYNEQFF. The CDR3 region has the DNA TGTGCCAGCAGCCAAGATGTCGGTTACAATGAGCAGTTCTTC. This chain joins TRBV3-1 and TRBJ2-1; no clear D. The CDR3 contains 14 residues. Looked up from germline, CDR1 is LGHDT and CDR2 is YNNKEL (reference sequence). V lost 0 bases to trimming and J lost 4 bases, with 7 bases between them.

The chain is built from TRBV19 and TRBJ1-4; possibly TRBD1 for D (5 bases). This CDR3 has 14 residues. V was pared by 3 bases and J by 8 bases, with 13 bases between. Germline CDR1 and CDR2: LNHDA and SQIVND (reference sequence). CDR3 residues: CASSMGTQMEKLFF. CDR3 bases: TGTGCCAGTAGTATGGGGACTCAGATGGAAAAACTGTTTTTT. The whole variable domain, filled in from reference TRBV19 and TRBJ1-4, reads DGGITQSPKYLFRKEGQNVTLSCEQNLNHDAMYWYRQDPGQGLRLIYYSQIVNDFQKGDIAEGYSVSREKKESFPLTVTSAQKNPTAFYLCASSMGTQMEKLFFGSGTQLSVL.

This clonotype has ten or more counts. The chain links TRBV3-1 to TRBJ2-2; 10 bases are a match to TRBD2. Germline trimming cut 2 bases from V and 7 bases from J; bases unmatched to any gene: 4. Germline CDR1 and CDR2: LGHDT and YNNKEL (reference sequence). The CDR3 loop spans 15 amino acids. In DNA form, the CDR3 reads TGTGCCAGCAGCCAACTAGCGGGAGAAGGCGGGGAGCTGTTTTTT. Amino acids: CASSQLAGEGGELFF. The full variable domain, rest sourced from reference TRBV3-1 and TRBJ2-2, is DTAVSQTPKYLVTQMGNDKSIKCEQNLGHDTMYWYKQDSKKFLKIMFSYNNKELIINETVPNRFSPKSPDKAHLNLHINSLELGDSAVYFCASSQLAGEGGELFFGEGSRLTVL.

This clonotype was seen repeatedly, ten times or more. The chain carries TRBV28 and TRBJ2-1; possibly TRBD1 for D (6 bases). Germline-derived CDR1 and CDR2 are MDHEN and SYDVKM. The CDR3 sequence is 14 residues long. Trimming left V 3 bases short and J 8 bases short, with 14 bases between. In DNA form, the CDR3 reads TGTGCCAGCAGTTTGACAGGCCCGGGGTATGAGCAGTTCTTC. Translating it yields CASSLTGPGYEQFF.

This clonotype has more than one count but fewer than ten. The CDR3 DNA reads as TGCGCCAGCAGCCAAGCGACGGGACTAGGGAACAATGAGCAGTTCTTC. This codes for CASSQATGLGNNEQFF. The chain couples TRBV4-1 to TRBJ2-1; the match to TRBD2 covers 8 bases. Germline CDR1 MGHRA, CDR2 YSYEKL. V was clipped by 1 base and J by 5 bases; unmatched bases: 7. The CDR3 is made up of 16 amino acids.

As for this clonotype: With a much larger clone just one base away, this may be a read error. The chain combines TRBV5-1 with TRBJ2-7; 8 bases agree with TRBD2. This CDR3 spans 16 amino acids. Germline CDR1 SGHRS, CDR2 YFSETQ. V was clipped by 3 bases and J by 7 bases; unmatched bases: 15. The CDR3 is CASSSLRERESHEQYF. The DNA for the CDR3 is TGCGCCAGCAGCTCACTCCGTGAGCGGGAGAGCCATGAGCAGTACTTC.

For the CDR3, the DNA is TGTGCCAGCAGCCAAGACGGCGAGGACTATGGCTACACCTTC. This sequence encodes CASSQDGEDYGYTF. The J gene is TRBJ1-2, the V gene TRBV14; no definite D call. The CDR3 covers 14 residues. Trimming took 0 bases from V and 3 from J, leaving 8 bases between them. Per germline, CDR1 SGHDN and CDR2 FVKESK.

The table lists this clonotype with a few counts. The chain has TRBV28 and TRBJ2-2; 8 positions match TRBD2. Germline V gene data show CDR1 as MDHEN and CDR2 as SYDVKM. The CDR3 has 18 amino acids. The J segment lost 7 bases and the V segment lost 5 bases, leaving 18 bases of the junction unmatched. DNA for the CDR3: TGTGCCAGCAGTGCCCTGAGACTCAGCGGGAGAATGGGCGGGGAGCTGTTTTTT. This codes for CASSALRLSGRMGGELFF.

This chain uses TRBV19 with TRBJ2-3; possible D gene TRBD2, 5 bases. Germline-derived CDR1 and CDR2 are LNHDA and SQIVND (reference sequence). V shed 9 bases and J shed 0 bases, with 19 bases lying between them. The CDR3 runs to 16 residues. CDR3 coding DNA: TGTGCCAGCAGAGATATGGAGCGGCCTAGCACAGATACGCAGTATTTT. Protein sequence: CASRDMERPSTDTQYF.

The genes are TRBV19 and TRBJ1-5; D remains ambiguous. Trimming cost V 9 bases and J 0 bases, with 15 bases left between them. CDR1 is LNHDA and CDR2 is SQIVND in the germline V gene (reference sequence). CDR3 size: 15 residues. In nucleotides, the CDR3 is TGTGCCAGCGCCCCCCCTCGGTATAGCAATCAGCCCCAGCATTTT. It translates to CASAPPRYSNQPQHF.

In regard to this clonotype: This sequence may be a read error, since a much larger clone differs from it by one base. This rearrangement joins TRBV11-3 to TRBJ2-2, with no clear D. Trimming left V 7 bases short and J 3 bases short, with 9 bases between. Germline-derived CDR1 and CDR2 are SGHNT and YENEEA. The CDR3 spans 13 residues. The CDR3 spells CASNELDTGELFF. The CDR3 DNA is TGTGCCAGCAACGAACTCGACACCGGGGAGCTGTTTTTT.

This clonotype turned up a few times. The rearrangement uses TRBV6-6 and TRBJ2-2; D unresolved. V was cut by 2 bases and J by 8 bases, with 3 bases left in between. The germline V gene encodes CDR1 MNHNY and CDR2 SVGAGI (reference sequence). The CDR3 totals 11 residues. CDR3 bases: TGTGCCAGCAGTTACCGGGGGGAGCTGTTTTTT. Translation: CASSYRGELFF.

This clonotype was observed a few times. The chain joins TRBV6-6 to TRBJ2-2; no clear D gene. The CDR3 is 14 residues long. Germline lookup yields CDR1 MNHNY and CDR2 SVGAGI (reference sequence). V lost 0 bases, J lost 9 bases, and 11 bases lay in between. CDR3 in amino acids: CASSYSATGRELFF. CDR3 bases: TGTGCCAGCAGTTACTCGGCAACGGGCCGGGAGCTGTTTTTT.

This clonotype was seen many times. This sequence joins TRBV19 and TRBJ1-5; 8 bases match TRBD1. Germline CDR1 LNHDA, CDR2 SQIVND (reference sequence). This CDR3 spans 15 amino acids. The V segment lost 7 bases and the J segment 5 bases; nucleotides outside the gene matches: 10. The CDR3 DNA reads TGTGCCAGTACCCCGGGACAGGCGATCTATCAGCCCCAGCATTTT. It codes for CASTPGQAIYQPQHF.

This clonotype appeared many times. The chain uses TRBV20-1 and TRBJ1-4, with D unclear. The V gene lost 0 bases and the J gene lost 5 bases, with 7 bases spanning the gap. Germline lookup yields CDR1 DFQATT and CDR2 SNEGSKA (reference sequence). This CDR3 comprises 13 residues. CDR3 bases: TGCAGTGCTAGAGACGGGAGAAATGAAAAACTGTTTTTT. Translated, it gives CSARDGRNEKLFF.